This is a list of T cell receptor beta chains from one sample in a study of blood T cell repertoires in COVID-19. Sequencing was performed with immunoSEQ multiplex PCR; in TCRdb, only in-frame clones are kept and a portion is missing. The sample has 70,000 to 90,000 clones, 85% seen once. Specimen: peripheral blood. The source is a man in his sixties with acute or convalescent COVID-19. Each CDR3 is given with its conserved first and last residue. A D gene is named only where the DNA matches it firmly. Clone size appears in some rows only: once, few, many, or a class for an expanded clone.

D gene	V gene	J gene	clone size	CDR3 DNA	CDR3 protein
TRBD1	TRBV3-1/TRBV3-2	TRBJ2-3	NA	TGTGCCAGCAGCCGACAGGGTCTGGATACGCAGTATTTT	CASSRQGLDTQYF
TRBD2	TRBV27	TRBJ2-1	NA	TGTGCCAGCAGTTTATCTAGCGGGGGGTACAATGAGCAGTTCTTC	CASSLSSGGYNEQFF
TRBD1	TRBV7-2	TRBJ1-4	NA	TGTGCCAGCAGCTTAGGCGGACAGGCGAATGAAAAACTGTTTTTT	CASSLGGQANEKLFF
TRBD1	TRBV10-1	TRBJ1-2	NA	TGCGCCAGCAGTGAGGGACAGGGACGCTACACCTTC	CASSEGQGRYTF
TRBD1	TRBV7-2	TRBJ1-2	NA	TGTGCCAGCAGCTTAGTGAGGACAGGGGTGTTTAGAGGGAATGGCTACACCTTC	CASSLVRTGVFRGNGYTF
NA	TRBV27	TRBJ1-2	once	TGTGCCAGCAGGGGGGCGGGTGAGGGCTACACCTTC	CASRGAGEGYTF
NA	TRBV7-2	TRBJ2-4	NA	TGTGCCAGCAGCTTCTACAGGGTAACCAAAAACATTCAGTACTTC	CASSFYRVTKNIQYF
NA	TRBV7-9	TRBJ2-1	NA	TGTGCCAGCAGCTTAGGGACTGGAAACAATGAGCAGTTCTTC	CASSLGTGNNEQFF
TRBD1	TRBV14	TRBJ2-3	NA	TGTGCCAGCAGCTTCCGACAGGGGACTAGCACAGATACGCAGTATTTT	CASSFRQGTSTDTQYF
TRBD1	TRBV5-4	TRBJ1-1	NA	TGTGCCAGCAGCCTACAGGGGGCAGGAGTTGAAGCTTTCTTT	CASSLQGAGVEAFF